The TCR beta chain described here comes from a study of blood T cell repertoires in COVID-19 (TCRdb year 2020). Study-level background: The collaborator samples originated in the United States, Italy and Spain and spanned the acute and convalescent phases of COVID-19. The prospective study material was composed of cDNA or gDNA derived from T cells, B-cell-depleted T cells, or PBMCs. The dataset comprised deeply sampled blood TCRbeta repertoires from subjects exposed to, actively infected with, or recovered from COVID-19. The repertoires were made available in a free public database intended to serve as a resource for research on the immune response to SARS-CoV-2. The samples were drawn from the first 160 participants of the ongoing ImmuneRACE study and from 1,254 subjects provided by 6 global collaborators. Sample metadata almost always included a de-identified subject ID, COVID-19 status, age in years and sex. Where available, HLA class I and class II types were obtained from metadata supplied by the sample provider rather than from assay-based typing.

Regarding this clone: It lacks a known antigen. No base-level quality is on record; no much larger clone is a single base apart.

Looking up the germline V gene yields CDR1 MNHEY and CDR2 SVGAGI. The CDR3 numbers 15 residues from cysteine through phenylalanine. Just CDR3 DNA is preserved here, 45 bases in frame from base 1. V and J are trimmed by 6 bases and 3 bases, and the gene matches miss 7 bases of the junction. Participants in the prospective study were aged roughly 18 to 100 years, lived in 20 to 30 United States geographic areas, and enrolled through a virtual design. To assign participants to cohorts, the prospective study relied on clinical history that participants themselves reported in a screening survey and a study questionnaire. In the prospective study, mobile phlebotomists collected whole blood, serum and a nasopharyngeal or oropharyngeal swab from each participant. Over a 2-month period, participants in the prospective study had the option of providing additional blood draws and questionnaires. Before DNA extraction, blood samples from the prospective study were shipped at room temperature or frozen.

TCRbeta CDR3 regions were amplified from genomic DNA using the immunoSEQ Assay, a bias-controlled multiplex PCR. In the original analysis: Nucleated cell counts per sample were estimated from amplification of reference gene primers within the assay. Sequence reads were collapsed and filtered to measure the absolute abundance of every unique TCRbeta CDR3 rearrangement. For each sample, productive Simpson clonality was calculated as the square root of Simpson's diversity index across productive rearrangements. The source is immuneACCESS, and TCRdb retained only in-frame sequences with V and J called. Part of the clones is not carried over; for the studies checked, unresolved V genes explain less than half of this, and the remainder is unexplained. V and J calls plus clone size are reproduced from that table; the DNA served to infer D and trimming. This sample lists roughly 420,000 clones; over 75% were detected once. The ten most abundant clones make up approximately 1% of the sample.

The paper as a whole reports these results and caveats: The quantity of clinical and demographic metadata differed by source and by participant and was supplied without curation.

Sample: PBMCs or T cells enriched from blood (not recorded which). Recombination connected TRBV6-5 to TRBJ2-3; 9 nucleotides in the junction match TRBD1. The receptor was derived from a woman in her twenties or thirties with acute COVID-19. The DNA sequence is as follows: TGTGCCAGCAGGCGACAGGGGGTAGGGACAGATACGCAGTATTTT. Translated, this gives CASRRQGVGTDTQYF.